Below are 27 T cell receptor beta chains sequenced from a single sample in a study of T cell responses to AZD1222 COVID-19 vaccine. Sequencing was performed with immunoSEQ multiplex PCR; in TCRdb, only in-frame clones are kept and a portion is missing. The data hold approximately 140,000 clones, with roughly 90% observed a single time. Sequences were derived from peripheral blood, sampled 28 days after the second AZD1222 dose. These receptors came from an adult who received the AZD1222 COVID-19 vaccine.

The V and J genes are TRBV7-2 and TRBJ1-3; no clear D gene. CDR3 length equals 12 residues. Germline loops: CDR1 SGHTA, CDR2 FQGNSA. V was trimmed by 5 bases and J by 8 bases, leaving 10 bases between them. CDR3 nucleotides: TGTGCCAGCAGCCCCAGGAGGGACACCATATATTTT. Protein sequence: CASSPRRDTIYF.

The gene calls are TRBV7-8 and TRBJ2-3, with 7 nucleotides matching TRBD2. V dropped 5 bases and J dropped 5; count of bases not matched to a gene: 10. The CDR3 covers 15 residues. Germline lookup yields CDR1 SGHVS and CDR2 FQNEAQ. The CDR3 is CASSPSAGEVDTQYF. The CDR3 coding sequence is TGTGCCAGCAGCCCCAGCGCGGGGGAGGTAGATACGCAGTATTTT.

The chain links TRBV13 to TRBJ1-1; TRBD1 might be the D (5 bases). Germline V gene lookup returns CDR1 PRHDT and CDR2 FYEKMQ (reference sequence). CDR3 size: 15 residues. Trimming pared 5 bases from V and 2 bases from J, leaving 15 bases between. The CDR3 DNA sequence: TGTGCCAGCAGCGCTCAGGGTTGGGGAAACACTGAAGCTTTCTTT. Translated: CASSAQGWGNTEAFF. Variable domain in full (rest from reference TRBV13 and TRBJ1-1): AAGVIQSPRHLIKEKRETATLKCYPIPRHDTVYWYQQGPGQDPQFLISFYEKMQSDKGSIPDRFSAQQFSDYHSELNMSSLELGDSALYFCASSAQGWGNTEAFFGQGTRLTVV.

The rearrangement links TRBV9 to TRBJ1-1; D may be TRBD1 (5 bases). Germline V CDR1 and CDR2: SGDLS, YYNGEE. V was pared by 0 bases and J by 5 bases, with 23 bases between. The CDR3 is 18 residues long. The CDR3 DNA is TGTGCCAGCAGCGTAGATCCCCACGGGTCGGGAGAGGGGACTGAAGCTTTCTTT. It encodes CASSVDPHGSGEGTEAFF.

This chain connects TRBV28 to TRBJ2-7; D tentatively reads TRBD1 or TRBD2 (5 bases each). Germline CDR1 reads MDHEN; CDR2 reads SYDVKM. The V end lost 7 bases, the J end lost 2 bases, and 18 bases lay between the germline ends. There are 15 residues in the CDR3. This CDR3 is CASTEGTTPPYEQYF. DNA for the CDR3: TGTGCCAGCACCGAAGGGACGACCCCTCCCTACGAGCAGTACTTC.

The chain couples TRBV29-1 to TRBJ2-7; TRBD2 matches 7 bases. Per the germline V gene, CDR1 is SQVTM and CDR2 is ANQGSEA. The CDR3 sequence is 15 residues long. Germline trimming cut 1 base from V and 3 bases from J; bases unmatched to any gene: 9. The CDR3 here is CSVEGGGRGLYEQYF. CDR3 in DNA: TGCAGCGTTGAAGGGGGAGGGCGGGGCCTCTACGAGCAGTACTTC.

The V and J genes are TRBV4-3 and TRBJ1-2; D unresolved. With 0 bases removed from V and 0 bases from J, the gap between germline ends came to 14 bases. This CDR3 is built from 17 residues. Per germline, CDR1 LGHNA and CDR2 YSLEER. CDR3 region: CASSQDLRVGPNYGYTF. CDR3 coding DNA: TGCGCCAGCAGCCAAGATCTTAGGGTCGGCCCTAACTATGGCTACACCTTC.

The gene calls are TRBV29-1 and TRBJ2-3, with 8 nucleotides matching TRBD1. This CDR3 region has 14 residues. The trim removed 6 bases at V and 2 bases at J, leaving 7 bases unmatched. Germline lookup yields CDR1 SQVTM and CDR2 ANQGSEA. CDR3 in amino acids: CSVPLQGATDTQYF. The CDR3 DNA reads TGCAGCGTCCCCTTGCAGGGGGCCACAGATACGCAGTATTTT.

The V gene is TRBV28, the J gene TRBJ1-4, with 7 bases matching TRBD1. J lost 3 bases, V lost 5 bases, and 9 bases had no gene match. This CDR3 has 16 amino acids. Germline CDR1 is MDHEN and CDR2 is SYDVKM. In nucleotides, the CDR3 is TGTGCCAGCAGTCTTCCCCAGGGGGGTTCTAATGAAAAACTGTTTTTT. It yields the protein CASSLPQGGSNEKLFF. Filled out from reference TRBV28 and TRBJ1-4, the complete variable domain reads DVKVTQSSRYLVKRTGEKVFLECVQDMDHENMFWYRQDPGLGLRLIYFSYDVKMKEKGDIPEGYSVSREKKERFSLILESASTNQTSMYLCASSLPQGGSNEKLFFGSGTQLSVL.

The chain carries TRBV18 and TRBJ2-2, with a possible D match to TRBD2 (6 bases). V shed 6 bases and J shed 3 bases, with 17 bases lying between them. This CDR3 contains 16 residues. Per the germline V gene, CDR1 is KGHSH and CDR2 is LQKENI. The CDR3 DNA is TGTGCCAGCTCTTCCGCAGGGAGGCAAGACACCGGGGAGCTGTTTTTT. Its translation is CASSSAGRQDTGELFF.

This chain's CDR3 is CASMTGGGLQNIQYF. DNA for the CDR3: TGTGCCAGTATGACAGGGGGCGGCTTACAAAACATTCAGTACTTC. This chain joins TRBV19 and TRBJ2-4, with 10 bases identical to TRBD1. Germline V gene lookup returns CDR1 LNHDA and CDR2 SQIVND (reference sequence). V lost 7 bases, J lost 5 bases, and 8 bases stayed unmatched. The CDR3 consists of 15 residues.

The chain employs TRBV6-2 or TRBV6-3 and TRBJ1-2; no clear D. This CDR3 contains 13 residues. Trimming took off 3 bases at V and 7 bases at J, with 12 bases between the two ends. The germline V gene has CDR1 MNHEY and CDR2 SVGEGT. As DNA, the CDR3 is TGTGCCAGCAGTTATGAGGTCTTGGGTGGCTACACCTTC. It specifies CASSYEVLGGYTF.

V usage is TRBV9 and J usage is TRBJ2-5, with D perhaps matching TRBD1 (6 bases). In germline, CDR1 is SGDLS, CDR2 YYNGEE. V lost 4 bases and J lost 0, with 16 bases in between. The CDR3 is 16 residues long. The CDR3 sequence: CASSPGDINYQETQYF. The CDR3 DNA reads as TGTGCCAGCAGCCCCGGGGACATTAATTACCAAGAGACCCAGTACTTC. The whole variable domain, remainder taken from reference TRBV9 and TRBJ2-5, is DSGVTQTPKHLITATGQRVTLRCSPRSGDLSVYWYQQSLDQGLQFLIQYYNGEERAKGNILERFSAQQFPDLHSELNLSSLELGDSALYFCASSPGDINYQETQYFGPGTRLLVL.

The rearrangement uses TRBV11-2 and TRBJ1-4; D remains unclear. Trimming cost V 1 base and J 8 bases, with 8 bases left between them. The CDR3 runs 13 residues. Germline CDR1 and CDR2: SGHAT and FQNNGV. This chain's CDR3 is CASSLGLREKLFF. The CDR3 DNA reads TGTGCCAGCAGCTTAGGGCTCCGGGAAAAACTGTTTTTT. Looking up the rest from reference TRBV11-2 and TRBJ1-4 gives the full variable domain: EAGVAQSPRYKIIEKRQSVAFWCNPISGHATLYWYQQILGQGPKLLIQFQNNGVVDDSQLPKDRFSAERLKGVDSTLKIQPAKLEDSAVYLCASSLGLREKLFFGSGTQLSVL.

The chain is built from TRBV29-1 and TRBJ2-1, with a tentative D call TRBD2 (6 bases). The CDR3 runs 14 residues. Germline V gene data show CDR1 as SQVTM and CDR2 as ANQGSEA. Trimming stripped 4 bases from V and 9 bases from J, with 19 bases between. The CDR3 sequence: CSVGQLGGWGEQFF. As DNA, the CDR3 is TGCAGCGTTGGCCAGCTGGGGGGTTGGGGTGAGCAGTTCTTC.

This chain connects TRBV25-1 to TRBJ2-5; 12 nucleotides match TRBD2. Germline assignment: CDR1 MGHDK and CDR2 SYGVNS. The CDR3 has 16 residues. J gave up 3 bases and V 4 bases, and 6 bases lay outside the gene matches. The CDR3 DNA is TGTGCCAGCAGTGCACTAGCGGGGGGAGTGGAAGAGACCCAGTACTTC. It encodes CASSALAGGVEETQYF.

The V gene is TRBV11-3, the J gene TRBJ2-1; D is ambiguous. Trimming took 0 bases from V and 4 from J, leaving 13 bases between them. From germline, CDR1 is SGHNT and CDR2 YENEEA. CDR3 length equals 16 residues. In nucleotides, the CDR3 is TGTGCCAGCAGCTTAGATGGTGGGCCGTCATACAATGAGCAGTTCTTC. The encoded protein is CASSLDGGPSYNEQFF.

The chain uses TRBV25-1 and TRBJ2-2; D gene unclear. The ends were cut back, 1 base at V and 6 bases at J, with 6 bases in the middle. Germline values: CDR1 MGHDK, CDR2 SYGVNS. CDR3 length equals 13 residues. The CDR3 DNA is TGTGCCAGCAGTGAATTGGCGGCCGGGGAGCTGTTTTTT. Translated, it gives CASSELAAGELFF.

This clone has a handful of counts. This chain joins TRBV24-1 and TRBJ1-2; 9 positions agree with TRBD1. With 4 bases clipped from V and 4 bases from J, the junction kept 6 bases outside the gene matches. The CDR3 consists of 15 residues. Germline loops: CDR1 KGHDR, CDR2 SFDVKD. The chain's CDR3 is CATSELVTGGYGYTF. DNA for the CDR3: TGTGCCACCAGTGAACTCGTGACAGGGGGCTATGGCTACACCTTC.

The V call is TRBV30, the J call TRBJ1-5; TRBD1 might be the D (5 bases). The CDR3 spans 15 residues. The V and J ends lost 5 bases and 6 bases respectively, with 20 bases between them. Germline-derived CDR1 and CDR2 are GTSNPN and SVGIG (reference sequence). The CDR3 nucleotides are TGTGCCTGGGAGCAGGGATCTATGTCTGGTCAGCCCCAGCATTTT. It yields the protein CAWEQGSMSGQPQHF.

The chain combines TRBV29-1 with TRBJ1-5, with D maybe TRBD1 (5 bases). Germline V gene lookup returns CDR1 SQVTM and CDR2 ANQGSEA. The CDR3 extends over 13 amino acids. V lost 3 bases and J lost 3, with 9 bases in between. CDR3 DNA: TGCAGCGTTGATTCAGGGAACAATCAGCCCCAGCATTTT. Amino acid sequence: CSVDSGNNQPQHF.

CDR3: CASSWDLSGNTIYF. The CDR3 DNA is TGTGCCAGCAGCTGGGACCTCTCTGGAAACACCATATATTTT. This rearrangement joins TRBV5-5 to TRBJ1-3; possible D gene TRBD1, 5 bases. V lost 3 bases and J 0 bases, leaving 7 bases between the germline ends. Germline values: CDR1 SGHKS, CDR2 YYEKEE (reference sequence). The CDR3 contains 14 residues.

This clone was seen once. The chain recombines TRBV29-1 with TRBJ1-1; D remains ambiguous. The V end was cut by 7 bases, the J end by 1 base, with 13 bases between. Germline V gives CDR1 SQVTM, CDR2 ANQGSEA. The CDR3 length is 13 residues. CDR3 in amino acids: CSADDTSNTEAFF. CDR3 DNA: TGCAGCGCTGATGACACCTCGAACACTGAAGCTTTCTTT.

This clone was seen just once. The chain has TRBV12-5 and TRBJ2-5; 9 nucleotides align to TRBD2. J lost 5 bases, V lost 1 base, and 8 bases had no gene match. Looked up from germline, CDR1 is LGHNT and CDR2 is FRNRAP. The CDR3 totals 16 residues. The CDR3: CASGLAQAGGRETQYF. DNA for the CDR3: TGTGCTAGTGGTTTGGCTCAGGCGGGGGGGCGGGAGACCCAGTACTTC.

This chain connects TRBV19 to TRBJ2-5; D is unclear. V shed 7 bases and J shed 5 bases, with 14 bases lying between them. The CDR3 is made up of 13 amino acids. Germline V gives CDR1 LNHDA, CDR2 SQIVND (reference sequence). The CDR3 bases are TGTGCCAGTAAGAACAGCATGGGTGAGACCCAGTACTTC. Encoded protein: CASKNSMGETQYF. The full variable domain, completed using reference TRBV19 and TRBJ2-5, is DGGITQSPKYLFRKEGQNVTLSCEQNLNHDAMYWYRQDPGQGLRLIYYSQIVNDFQKGDIAEGYSVSREKKESFPLTVTSAQKNPTAFYLCASKNSMGETQYFGPGTRLLVL.

This sequence joins TRBV4-3 and TRBJ2-3, with 8 nucleotides matching TRBD2. Per germline, CDR1 LGHNA and CDR2 YSLEER. CDR3 length equals 17 residues. The ends lost 1 base at V and 2 bases at J; junction bases unmatched: 8. CDR3 coding DNA: TGCGCCAGCAGCCAAGGGGGATTAGCGGGAAACACAGATACGCAGTATTTT. Its translation is CASSQGGLAGNTDTQYF.

The count of this clone is one. The chain has TRBV12-3 or TRBV12-4 and TRBJ2-3; maybe TRBD1 (6 bases). The ends were cut back, 1 base at V and 8 bases at J, with 10 bases in the middle. CDR3 length: 13 amino acids. CDR3 protein: CASSLEVGGTQYF. CDR3 nucleotide sequence: TGTGCCAGCAGTTTAGAAGTAGGGGGTACGCAGTATTTT.